Below are 5 T cell receptor beta chains sequenced from a single sample in a study of blood T cell repertoires in COVID-19. Profiled with immunoSEQ multiplex PCR; TCRdb holds only in-frame clones, not every one. The data contain approximately 230,000 clones, 87% of them singletons. Sequencing was done on a sample of peripheral blood. The receptors were sampled from a man aged 18 to 29 with active or convalescent COVID-19.

The chain has TRBV28 and TRBJ2-7, with D possibly being TRBD1 (5 bases). The CDR3 runs to 16 residues. From germline, CDR1 is MDHEN and CDR2 SYDVKM. Trimming took 5 bases from V and 3 from J, leaving 20 bases between them. In nucleotides, the CDR3 is TGTGCCAGCAGTCATTCAATCGAGACAGCCTACTACGAGCAGTACTTC. This encodes CASSHSIETAYYEQYF.

This chain joins TRBV9 and TRBJ2-6; weak D call: TRBD1 (5 bases). This CDR3 region has 16 residues. Trimming pared 4 bases from V and 2 bases from J, leaving 13 bases between. CDR1 SGDLS and CDR2 YYNGEE come from the germline V gene. The CDR3 region has the DNA TGTGCCAGCAGCCCGATAGACAGAGCTGGGGCCAACGTCCTGACTTTC. Its protein product is CASSPIDRAGANVLTF.

The sample holds a few counts of this clone. The rearrangement links TRBV21-1 to TRBJ2-6; the table assigns TRBD2, which was not confirmed against the DNA. TRBV21-1 is reported as a pseudogene. The CDR3 length is 19 residues. CDR3 region: CASSKEESGTSSGANVLTF. In nucleotides, the CDR3 is TGTGCCAGCAGCAAAGAGGAAAGCGGGACCAGCTCTGGGGCCAACGTCCTGACTTTC.

The rearrangement links TRBV6-2 or TRBV6-3 to TRBJ2-7; TRBD1 is a possible D gene (6 bases). The CDR3 is made up of 16 amino acids. In germline, CDR1 is MNHEY, CDR2 SVGEGT. V was shortened by 6 bases and J by 0 bases, with 18 bases between the two germline ends. In nucleotides, the CDR3 is TGTGCCAGCAGCCGTACAGGGACCGAGAACTCCTACGAGCAGTACTTC. It translates to CASSRTGTENSYEQYF.

V usage is TRBV7-2 and J usage is TRBJ1-6; 9 nucleotides align to TRBD1. This CDR3 is built from 15 residues. Trimming removed 6 bases from V and 8 bases from J; junction bases left unmatched: 8. CDR1 and CDR2 from the germline V gene are SGHTA and FQGNSA. The CDR3 here is CASRPGQGLYSPLHF. CDR3 sequence (DNA): TGTGCCAGCAGACCAGGACAGGGGCTTTATTCACCCCTCCACTTT.